This TCR beta chain was documented in a study of T cells in Graves' hyperthyroidism and ophthalmopathy. For the study at large: At the time of initial diagnosis and before any treatment, peripheral blood was collected. Study conclusions and caveats: Ophthalmopathy was told apart from stable hyperthyroidism by a 13 V-J model.

Amplification of TCR beta CDR3 regions used RNA as the template. The HTBI primer set drove a first-round RT-PCR of the TCR CDR3. TCRdb reanalysed the multiplex PCR reads using MiXCR and keeps one entry per CDR3 protein. The table shows fewer than 600,000 distinct CDR3 sequences, with about 14% occurring only once. This clonotype was seen ten or more times. The antigen remains unidentified. The CDR3 is 10 amino acids. V lost 6 bases and J 4 bases, leaving 6 bases between the germline ends. Germline V gives CDR1 SQVTM, CDR2 ANQGSEA. The sequenced sample consisted of blood. This chain joins TRBV29-1 and TRBJ1-2; possible D gene TRBD1, 5 bases. This clonotype was sampled from a woman between 40 and 55 years old with Graves' hyperthyroidism. The CDR3 DNA reads TGCAGCGTCGACAGCTATGGCTACACCTTC. Its translation is CSVDSYGYTF.